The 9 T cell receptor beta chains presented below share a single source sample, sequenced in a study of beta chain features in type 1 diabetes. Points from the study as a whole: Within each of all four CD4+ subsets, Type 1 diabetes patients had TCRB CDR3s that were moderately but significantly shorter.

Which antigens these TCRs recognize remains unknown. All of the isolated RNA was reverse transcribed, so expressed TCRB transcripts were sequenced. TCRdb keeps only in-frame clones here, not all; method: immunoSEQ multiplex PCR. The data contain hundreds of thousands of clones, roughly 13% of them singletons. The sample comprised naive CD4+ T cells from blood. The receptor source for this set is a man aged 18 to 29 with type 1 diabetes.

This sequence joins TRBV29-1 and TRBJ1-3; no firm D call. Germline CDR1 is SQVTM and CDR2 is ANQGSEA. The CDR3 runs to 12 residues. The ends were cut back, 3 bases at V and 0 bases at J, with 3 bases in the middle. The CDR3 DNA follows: TGCAGCGTTGAGACCTCTGGAAACACCATATATTTT. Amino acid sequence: CSVETSGNTIYF.

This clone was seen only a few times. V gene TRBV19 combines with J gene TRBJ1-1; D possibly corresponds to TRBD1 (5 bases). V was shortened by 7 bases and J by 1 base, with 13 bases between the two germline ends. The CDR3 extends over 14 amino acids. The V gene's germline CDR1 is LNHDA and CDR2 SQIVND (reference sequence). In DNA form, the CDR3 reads TGTGCCAGTAACCCTATTGACAGGAACACTGAAGCTTTCTTT. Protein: CASNPIDRNTEAFF. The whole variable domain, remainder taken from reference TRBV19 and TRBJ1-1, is DGGITQSPKYLFRKEGQNVTLSCEQNLNHDAMYWYRQDPGQGLRLIYYSQIVNDFQKGDIAEGYSVSREKKESFPLTVTSAQKNPTAFYLCASNPIDRNTEAFFGQGTRLTVV.

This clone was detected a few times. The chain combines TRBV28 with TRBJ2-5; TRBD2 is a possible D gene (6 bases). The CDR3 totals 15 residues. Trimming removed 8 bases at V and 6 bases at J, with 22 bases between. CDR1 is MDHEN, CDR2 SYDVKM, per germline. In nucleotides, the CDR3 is TGTGCCAGCGGGCTCGGGGCAGGAGGGTGGAAGACCCAGTACTTC. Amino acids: CASGLGAGGWKTQYF.

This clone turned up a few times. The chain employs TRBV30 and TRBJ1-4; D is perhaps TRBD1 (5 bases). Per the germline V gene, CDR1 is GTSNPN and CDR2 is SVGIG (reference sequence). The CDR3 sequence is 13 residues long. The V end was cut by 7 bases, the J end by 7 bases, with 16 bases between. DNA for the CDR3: TGTGCCTCTACGTTCCTCGGGGGTGAAAAACTGTTTTTT. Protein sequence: CASTFLGGEKLFF. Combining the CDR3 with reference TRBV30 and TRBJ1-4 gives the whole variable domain SQTIHQWPATLVQPVGSPLSLECTVEGTSNPNLYWYRQAAGRGLQLLFYSVGIGQISSEVPQNLSASRPQDRQFILSSKKLLLSDSGFYLCASTFLGGEKLFFGSGTQLSVL.

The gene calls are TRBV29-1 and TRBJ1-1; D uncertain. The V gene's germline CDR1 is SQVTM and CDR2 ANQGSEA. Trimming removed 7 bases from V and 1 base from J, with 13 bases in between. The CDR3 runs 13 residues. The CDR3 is CSAAELWNTEAFF. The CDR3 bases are TGCAGCGCCGCCGAACTCTGGAACACTGAAGCTTTCTTT.

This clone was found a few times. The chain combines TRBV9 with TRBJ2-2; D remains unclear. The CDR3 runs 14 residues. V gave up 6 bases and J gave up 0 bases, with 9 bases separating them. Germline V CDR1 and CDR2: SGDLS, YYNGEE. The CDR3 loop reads CASTPFSNTGELFF. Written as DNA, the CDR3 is TGTGCCAGCACCCCTTTCTCGAACACCGGGGAGCTGTTTTTT.

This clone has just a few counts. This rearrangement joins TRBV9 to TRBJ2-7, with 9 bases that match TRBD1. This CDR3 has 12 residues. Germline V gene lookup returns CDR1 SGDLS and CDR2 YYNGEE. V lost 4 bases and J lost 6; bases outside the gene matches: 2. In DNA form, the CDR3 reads TGTGCCAGCAGCCGGGACAGGGCCGAGCAGTACTTC. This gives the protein CASSRDRAEQYF.

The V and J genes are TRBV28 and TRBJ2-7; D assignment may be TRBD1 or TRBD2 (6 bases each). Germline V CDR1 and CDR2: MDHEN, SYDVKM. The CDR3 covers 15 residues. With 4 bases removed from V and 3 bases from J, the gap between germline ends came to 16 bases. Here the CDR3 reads CASSSEGGGHYEQYF. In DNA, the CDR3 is TGTGCCAGCAGTTCCGAAGGTGGGGGGCACTACGAGCAGTACTTC. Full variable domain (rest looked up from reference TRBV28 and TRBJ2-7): DVKVTQSSRYLVKRTGEKVFLECVQDMDHENMFWYRQDPGLGLRLIYFSYDVKMKEKGDIPEGYSVSREKKERFSLILESASTNQTSMYLCASSSEGGGHYEQYFGPGTRLTVT.

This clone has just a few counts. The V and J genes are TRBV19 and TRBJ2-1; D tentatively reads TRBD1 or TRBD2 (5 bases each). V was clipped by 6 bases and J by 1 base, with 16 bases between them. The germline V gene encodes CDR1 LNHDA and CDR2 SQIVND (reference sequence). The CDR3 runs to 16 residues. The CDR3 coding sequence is TGTGCCAGTAGCAGAGGGCAGGGTGGGTCCTACAATGAGCAGTTCTTC. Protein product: CASSRGQGGSYNEQFF.